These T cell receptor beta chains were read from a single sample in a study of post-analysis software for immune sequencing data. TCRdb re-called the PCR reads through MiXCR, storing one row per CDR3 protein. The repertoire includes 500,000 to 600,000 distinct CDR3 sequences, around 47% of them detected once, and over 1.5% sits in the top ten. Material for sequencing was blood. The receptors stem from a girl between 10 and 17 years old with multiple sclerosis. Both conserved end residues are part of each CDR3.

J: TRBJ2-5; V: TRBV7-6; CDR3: CASSGGETQYF
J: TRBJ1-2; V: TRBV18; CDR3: CASSQGGVDLYGYTF
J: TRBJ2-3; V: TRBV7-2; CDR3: CASSLAGPRDTQYF
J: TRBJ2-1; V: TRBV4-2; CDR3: CASSQGKGGTVSSYNEQFF
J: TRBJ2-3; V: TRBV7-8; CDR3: CASSFPGLAGTDTQYF
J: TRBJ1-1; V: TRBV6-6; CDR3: CASIQLNTEAFF
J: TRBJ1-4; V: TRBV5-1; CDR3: CASTGTDNEKLFF
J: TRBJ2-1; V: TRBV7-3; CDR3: CASSPTSGRSYNEQFF
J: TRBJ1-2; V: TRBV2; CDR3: CASRESRDVYGYTF
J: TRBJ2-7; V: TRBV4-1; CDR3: CASSPPRGVHEQYF
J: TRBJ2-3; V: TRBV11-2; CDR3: CASRSGDSFTDTQYF
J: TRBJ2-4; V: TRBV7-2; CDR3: CASSPPQSTSGGAIQYF
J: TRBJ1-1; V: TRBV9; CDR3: CASSPRRDSNTEAFF
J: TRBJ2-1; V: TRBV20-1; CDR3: CSASSRPEPLPSEQFF
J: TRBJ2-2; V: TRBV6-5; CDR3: CASSYSRREASGELFF
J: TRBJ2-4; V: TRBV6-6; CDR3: CASSLRGPKNIQYF
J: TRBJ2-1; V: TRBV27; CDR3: CASSLLAGGGNEQFF
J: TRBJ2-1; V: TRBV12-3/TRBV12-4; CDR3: CASSLVAGAHNEQFF
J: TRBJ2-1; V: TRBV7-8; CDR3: CASSLDRMQGEQFF
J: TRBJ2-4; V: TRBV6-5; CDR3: CASSFQGGDIRYF
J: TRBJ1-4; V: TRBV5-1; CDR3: CASSPTVATNEKLFF
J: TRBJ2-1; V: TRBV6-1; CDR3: CASSEALRGQGYNEQFF
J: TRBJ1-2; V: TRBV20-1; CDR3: CSASKGELGGYTF
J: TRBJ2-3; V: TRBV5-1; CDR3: CASSPTTTDTQYF
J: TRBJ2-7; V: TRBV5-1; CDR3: CASSFTGTSGTYEQYF
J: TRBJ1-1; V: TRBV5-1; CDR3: CASSWDGIYAFF
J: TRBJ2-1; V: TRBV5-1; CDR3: CASSQTGQGEQFF
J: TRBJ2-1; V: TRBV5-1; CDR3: CAGSLARVFYNEQFF
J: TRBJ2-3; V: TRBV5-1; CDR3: CASSLTPGGGYTQYF
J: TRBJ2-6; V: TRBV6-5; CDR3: CASSYAIQTGEGSGANVLTF
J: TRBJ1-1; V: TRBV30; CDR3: CAWGAWPGAFF
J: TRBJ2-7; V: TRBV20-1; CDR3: CSARFTGRVYEQYF
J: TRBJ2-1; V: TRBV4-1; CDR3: CASSPLATPINEQFF
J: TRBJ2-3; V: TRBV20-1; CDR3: CSASGQGSTDTQYF
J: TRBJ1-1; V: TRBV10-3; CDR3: CAISEREEAFF
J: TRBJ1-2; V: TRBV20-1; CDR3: CSASVREGMSYGYTF
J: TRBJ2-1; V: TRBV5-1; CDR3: CASSLDGGKGEQFF
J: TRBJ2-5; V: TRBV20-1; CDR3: CSARVGVEAGRKGETQYF
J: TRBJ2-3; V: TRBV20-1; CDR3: CSASLGGSTDTQYF
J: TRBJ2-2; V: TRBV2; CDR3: CASSSSGGAAGELFF
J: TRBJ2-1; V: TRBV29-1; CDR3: CSVEDLGTGGEFF
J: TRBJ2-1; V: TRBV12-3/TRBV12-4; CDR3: CASSFLVDNEQFF
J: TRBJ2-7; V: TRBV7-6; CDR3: CASSSEVWDEQYF
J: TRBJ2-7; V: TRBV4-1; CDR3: CASSQAGWGTSYEQYF
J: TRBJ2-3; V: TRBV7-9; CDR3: CASSFSDRLSDTQYF
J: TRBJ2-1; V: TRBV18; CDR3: CASSPSMGEDEQFF
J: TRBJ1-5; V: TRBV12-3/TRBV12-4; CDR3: CASSPQTGSQPQHF
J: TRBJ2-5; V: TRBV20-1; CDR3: CSARGITIEGKETQYF
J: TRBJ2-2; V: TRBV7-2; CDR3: CASSTRSGRGAGELFF
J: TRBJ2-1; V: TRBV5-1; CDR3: CASSLTGDSSYNEQFF
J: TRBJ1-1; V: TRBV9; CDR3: CASSRTGGNEAFF
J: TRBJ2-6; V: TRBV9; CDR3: CASSEGTGRSGANVLTF
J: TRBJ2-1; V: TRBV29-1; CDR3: CSVEGESEQFF
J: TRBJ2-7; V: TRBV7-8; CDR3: CASSWGQGSLEQYF